The 13 T cell receptor beta chains listed next were all sequenced from one sample in a study of cytomegalovirus exposure and HLA in healthy donors. In the PCR, 60 Vbeta and 13 Jbeta primers were used. TCRdb keeps only in-frame clones here, not all; method: immunoSEQ multiplex PCR. Here the sample spans 90,000 to 150,000 clones, 77% being singletons. The specimen was PBMCs. These receptors were collected from a man between 40 and 49 years old in good health and CMV-seropositive.

The chain combines TRBV6-1 with TRBJ2-7; 8 nucleotides align to TRBD1. This CDR3 comprises 14 residues. V dropped 7 bases and J dropped 7; count of bases not matched to a gene: 12. Germline values: CDR1 MNHNS, CDR2 SASEGT. The DNA for the CDR3 is TGTGCCAGCATCCGTGACAGGGGATCGGGAGAGCAGTACTTC. It codes for CASIRDRGSGEQYF.

The chain joins TRBV19 to TRBJ2-5, with 7 positions matching TRBD1. J gave up 5 bases and V 5 bases, and 8 bases lay outside the gene matches. The CDR3 contains 14 residues. The V gene's germline CDR1 is LNHDA and CDR2 SQIVND (reference sequence). The CDR3 DNA reads TGTGCCAGTAGTTCTGCAGGGGGTCGTGAGACCCAGTACTTC. It yields the protein CASSSAGGRETQYF.

V is TRBV6-1 and J is TRBJ1-1, with 8 nucleotides matching TRBD1. The V gene's germline CDR1 is MNHNS and CDR2 SASEGT. The V gene end was trimmed by 5 bases and the J gene end by 4 bases; junction bases not matched to a gene: 9. The CDR3 has 15 amino acids. The CDR3 loop is CASSPSTGAATEAFF. CDR3 sequence (DNA): TGTGCCAGCAGTCCGTCGACAGGGGCGGCCACTGAAGCTTTCTTT.

This chain links TRBV7-8 with TRBJ2-1, with D perhaps TRBD2 (6 bases). The CDR3 extends over 13 amino acids. The V gene's germline CDR1 is SGHVS and CDR2 FQNEAQ. Trimming shortened V by 9 bases and J by 8 bases, and 17 bases separated the two germline ends. As DNA, the CDR3 is TGTGCCAGTAATACATTACTAGCACATGAGCAGTTCTTC. Encoded protein: CASNTLLAHEQFF.

This clone has more than one count but fewer than ten. The chain recombines TRBV27 with TRBJ1-1; D possibly corresponds to TRBD1 (6 bases). CDR1 is MNHEY, CDR2 SMNVEV, per germline (reference sequence). Trimming took 8 bases from V and 0 from J, leaving 10 bases between them. This CDR3 comprises 13 residues. The CDR3 spells CASQGSMNTEAFF. The CDR3, as DNA: TGTGCCAGCCAGGGGTCCATGAACACTGAAGCTTTCTTT.

This clone came up a few times. This chain links TRBV5-1 with TRBJ2-1; 7 nucleotides line up with TRBD2. CDR1 and CDR2 from the germline V gene are SGHRS and YFSETQ. V trimming: 3 bases; J trimming: 4 bases; junction bases outside the gene matches: 4. This CDR3 region has 14 residues. The CDR3 nucleotides are TGCGCCAGCAGCTGGGGGGGAGGATACAATGAGCAGTTCTTC. Translation gives CASSWGGGYNEQFF.

The chain has TRBV5-1 and TRBJ1-3, with D perhaps matching TRBD1 (5 bases). CDR3 length: 17 amino acids. With 4 bases removed from V and 2 bases from J, the gap between germline ends came to 19 bases. Germline CDR1 SGHRS, CDR2 YFSETQ. CDR3 bases: TGCGCCAGCAGCCCGGTGGGTACCGGGACTCCTGGAAACACCATATATTTT. Protein product: CASSPVGTGTPGNTIYF.

This clone occurred a few times. The genes are TRBV30 and TRBJ1-2; D call uncertain. The V end lost 3 bases, the J end lost 2 bases, and 10 bases lay between the germline ends. The CDR3 is 13 amino acids. CDR1 is GTSNPN and CDR2 is SVGIG in the germline V gene (reference sequence). The CDR3 region is CAWRLARNYGYTF. The DNA for the CDR3 is TGTGCCTGGAGGCTAGCACGGAACTATGGCTACACCTTC.

This clone was detected only once. The chain recombines TRBV11-2 with TRBJ1-1, with a possible D match to TRBD1 (6 bases). The CDR3 is 15 amino acids. Germline CDR1 SGHAT, CDR2 FQNNGV. V was cut by 2 bases and J by 2 bases, with 12 bases left in between. In DNA, the CDR3 is TGTGCCAGCAGCTTAATGACAGGACTCAACACTGAAGCTTTCTTT. It translates to CASSLMTGLNTEAFF.

The chain joins TRBV6-5 to TRBJ2-5, with a weak D call TRBD2 (6 bases). The germline V gene has CDR1 MNHEY and CDR2 SVGAGI. Trimming removed 6 bases at V and 5 bases at J, with 13 bases between. The CDR3 spans 13 residues. This chain's CDR3 is CASSPGGRETQYF. CDR3 coding DNA: TGTGCCAGCAGCCCTGGAGGGCGCGAGACCCAGTACTTC.

The rearrangement links TRBV5-1 to TRBJ2-3; D ambiguous. This CDR3 region has 13 residues. Germline CDR1 is SGHRS and CDR2 is YFSETQ. Trimming stripped 2 bases from V and 5 bases from J, with 9 bases between. This chain's CDR3 is CASSLAHEDTQYF. DNA for the CDR3: TGCGCCAGCAGCTTAGCTCACGAAGATACGCAGTATTTT. The variable domain in full, with the rest retrieved from reference TRBV5-1 and TRBJ2-3, is KAGVTQTPRYLIKTRGQQVTLSCSPISGHRSVSWYQQTPGQGLQFLFEYFSETQRNKGNFPGRFSGRQFSNSRSEMNVSTLELGDSALYLCASSLAHEDTQYFGPGTRLTVL.

The gene calls are TRBV11-2 and TRBJ2-2; tentative D call: TRBD1 (6 bases). Germline CDR1 and CDR2: SGHAT and FQNNGV. CDR3 length equals 16 residues. Trimming removed 5 bases from V and 7 bases from J, with 20 bases in between. The CDR3 nucleotides read TGTGCCAGCAGCCTAGGGACACTCGTTGCTGACGGGGAGCTGTTTTTT. This sequence encodes CASSLGTLVADGELFF.

This clone was observed a handful of times. The V gene is TRBV6-5, the J gene TRBJ2-3; TRBD2 aligns across 10 bases. The CDR3 is made up of 15 amino acids. From germline, CDR1 is MNHEY and CDR2 SVGAGI. J lost 3 bases, V lost 7 bases, and 7 bases had no gene match. Written as DNA, the CDR3 is TGTGCCAGCACTATAGCGGGGGGCGGGACAGATACGCAGTATTTT. Amino acid sequence: CASTIAGGGTDTQYF.